This TCR beta chain emerged from a study of breast tumors, draining lymph nodes, adjacent tissues. Concerning this clonotype itself: The antigen remains unidentified. It may be a read error: a sequence one base away is much more abundant. Because it lacks the conserved phenylalanine or tryptophan at the end, this CDR3 is likely a read error. The DNA is left out, because the CDR3 cannot be placed on it with certainty; the CDR3 is given as TCRdb lists it.

The CDR3 extends over 12 residues, inclusive of both ends. Via MiXCR, TCRdb re-called the multiplex PCR reads, giving one row per CDR3 protein. This table holds approximately 210,000 distinct CDR3 sequences, roughly a third found once. Study observations and caveats: The lymph node origin of tumor T cells was framed as consistent with a hypothesis, not demonstrated. Luminal-like breast cancer showed significantly greater tumor-nontumor repertoire similarity than basal-like breast cancer did. Data fit most tumor T cells coming from lymph node, expanding in tumor.

Samples came from axillary lymph nodes draining the breast cancer. The V and J genes are TRBV12-1 and TRBJ2-7. TRBV12-1 is a pseudogene segment. The sequenced sample was axillary lymph node tissue. The receptor comes from a female donor with breast cancer. Some clones in this sample may be carry-over from other donors' samples. CDR3: CASSFAGNEQYY.